The present entry profiles one T cell receptor beta chain with its context. The CDR3 runs 14 residues. Germline assignment: CDR1 SGDLS and CDR2 YYNGEE. V was pared by 5 bases and J by 4 bases, with 5 bases of the junction left unmatched. The data were obtained in a study of technical replicates of blood from several donors. Data came from immunoSEQ multiplex PCR; TCRdb stores just in-frame clones and leaves some out. Among roughly 15,000 clones, approximately 87% were seen once, and the ten largest hold roughly an eighth. The sequenced sample consisted of PBMCs. The chain combines TRBV9 with TRBJ1-3; 8 bases match TRBD1. The source is a human donor in good health. CDR3 in DNA: TGTGCCAGCAGAGGACAGGGATCAGGAAACACCATATATTTT. The encoded protein is CASRGQGSGNTIYF.